This T cell receptor (beta chain) was sequenced for a study of blood T cell repertoires in COVID-19. The wider study: The study drew acute and convalescent COVID-19 samples from the United States, Italy and Spain.

This CDR3 is 15 amino acids long. In the study's own analysis: The authors estimated nucleated cell counts from reference gene primer amplification. Measured with immunoSEQ multiplex PCR; TCRdb has only the in-frame clones, and not every one. V and J calls and clone size are given by that table; D and trimming were obtained from the DNA. In the table there are tens of thousands of clones, approximately 80% of which are singletons. This clone was seen only once. Sequencing used peripheral blood. The V gene is TRBV21-1, the J gene TRBJ2-7; TRBD1 is the table's D call, not checked against the DNA. TRBV21-1 is given as a pseudogene. The receptor comes from an elderly man with active or convalescent COVID-19. The CDR3 DNA follows: TGTGCCAGCAACCACCGGGACAGTAACTCCTACGAGCAGTACTTC. Its translation: CASNHRDSNSYEQYF.